This is a list of T cell receptor beta chains from one sample in a study of T cells expressing NK-cell markers. From its re-call of the 5' RACE reads, TCRdb lists each CDR3 protein once, without DNA. This sample carries fewer than 200,000 distinct CDR3 sequences, with 15% to 20% going to the ten biggest clones. Sequenced sample: blood T cells: a sorted CD56 or NKG2C T cell subset, CD4+ or CD8+ T cells, or bulk PBMC T cells (not recorded which). Receptors originate from a woman between 18 and 69 years old in good health. The CDR3 runs from the conserved cysteine through the conserved F or W.

V gene,J gene,CDR3 protein
TRBV2,TRBJ2-2,CASSSGVTGELFF
TRBV20-1,TRBJ1-1,CSAAIRTGRDTEAFF
TRBV12-3/TRBV12-4,TRBJ1-5,CASSLGSGQPQHF
TRBV7-9,TRBJ1-1,CASSSGTGADTEAFF
TRBV15,TRBJ1-1,CATSRAENTEAFF
TRBV20-1,TRBJ2-2,CSAGDGYTGELFF
TRBV5-1,TRBJ2-6,CASSLPGTSSGANVLTF
TRBV6-5,TRBJ1-3,CASSYSIRGDPIYF
TRBV2,TRBJ2-1,CASRRTSGRHNEQFF
TRBV7-9,TRBJ1-1,CASSLGTLGGLNTEAFF
TRBV12-3/TRBV12-4,TRBJ2-1,CASSFRDRGNEQFF
TRBV7-3,TRBJ1-1,CASSFQGGDTEAFF
TRBV5-1,TRBJ1-6,CASKSGQGYNSPLHF
TRBV7-2,TRBJ2-3,CASSLGIADTQYF
TRBV9,TRBJ2-7,CASSVAGTSGRRSYEQYF
TRBV3-1,TRBJ2-7,CASSTRTGAAYEQYF
TRBV9,TRBJ2-7,CASSPRGSSDEQYF
TRBV28,TRBJ1-2,CASSSPPSTGRERYGYTF